This T cell receptor (beta chain) was sequenced during a study of CD8 T cells in Susac syndrome. Trimming pared 8 bases from V and 0 bases from J, leaving 13 bases between. The CDR3 extends over 14 amino acids. The germline V gene has CDR1 MNHEY and CDR2 SMNVEV (reference sequence). A quantity of about 0.5 to 1 ug RNA underwent reverse transcription using random hexamers. TCRdb itself ran the immunoSEQ multiplex PCR reads through MiXCR, one entry per CDR3 protein. The sample yields about 85,000 distinct CDR3 sequences, over 90% seen once. This sequence was found in a human donor with Susac syndrome. The chain recombines TRBV27 with TRBJ1-2; D gene unclear. Sequences were obtained from CD8+ T cells from PBMCs. The CDR3, as DNA: TGTGCCAGCCAAGGGTGGGAAGCTAACTATGGCTACACCTTC. Amino acids: CASQGWEANYGYTF.